Listed here are 27 T cell receptor beta chains from one sample, sequenced in a study of shared clonotypes between healthy human individuals. The method was immunoSEQ multiplex PCR; TCRdb's version includes in-frame clones alone and lacks a portion of them. The sample shows about 1,500,000 clones, roughly 96% of them seen only once. Sequenced material: naive CD4+ T cells sorted from blood. Noted subset: CD45RA+ positively selected. These receptors were obtained from a man younger than 40 in good health.

This chain links TRBV11-2 with TRBJ2-2, with D maybe TRBD1 (5 bases). V gave up 2 bases and J gave up 4 bases, with 17 bases separating them. The CDR3 contains 17 residues. CDR1 SGHAT and CDR2 FQNNGV come from the germline V gene. CDR3 loop: CASSLYQGSVGTGELFF. As DNA, the CDR3 is TGTGCCAGCAGCTTATATCAGGGTTCCGTTGGCACCGGGGAGCTGTTTTTT.

This chain uses TRBV5-6 with TRBJ2-2; 14 nucleotides align to TRBD2. This CDR3 region has 16 residues. The J segment lost 7 bases and the V segment lost 4 bases, leaving 6 bases of the junction unmatched. Germline CDR1 SGHDT, CDR2 YYEEEE. Written as DNA, the CDR3 is TGTGCCAGCAGCCCGGGACTAGCGGGAGAACTCGGGGAGCTGTTTTTT. It specifies CASSPGLAGELGELFF.

This rearrangement joins TRBV5-1 to TRBJ2-2; D gene unclear. Germline V gene sequence: CDR1 SGHRS, CDR2 YFSETQ. This CDR3 is built from 15 residues. V was shortened by 1 base and J by 0 bases, with 7 bases between the two germline ends. The CDR3 spells CASSLMRSNTGELFF. The CDR3 DNA reads as TGCGCCAGCAGCTTGATGCGGTCGAACACCGGGGAGCTGTTTTTT.

This chain connects TRBV2 to TRBJ1-1, with D uncertain. The V gene's germline CDR1 is SNHLY and CDR2 FYNNEI. This CDR3 is 13 amino acids long. The germline V and J ends were trimmed by 4 bases and 4 bases, with 10 bases remaining between them. CDR3 amino acids: CASSGARGTEAFF. The CDR3, as DNA: TGTGCCAGCAGTGGCGCTCGGGGCACTGAAGCTTTCTTT.

Concerning this clone: Other nucleotide sequences in the sample specify the same CDR3. This chain uses TRBV6-1 with TRBJ2-3; 11 bases agree with TRBD2. V dropped 2 bases and J dropped 6; count of bases not matched to a gene: 4. The CDR3 loop spans 15 amino acids. Germline V gives CDR1 MNHNS, CDR2 SASEGT. For the CDR3, the DNA is TGTGCCAGCAGTGAACTAGCGGGGGGTTTGGATACGCAGTATTTT. Its translation: CASSELAGGLDTQYF.

The chain employs TRBV2 and TRBJ1-2; tentatively, D is TRBD1 (5 bases). The V and J ends lost 6 bases and 9 bases respectively, with 14 bases between them. This CDR3 is 12 amino acids long. The germline CDR1 and CDR2 sequences are SNHLY and FYNNEI. The DNA for the CDR3 is TGTGCCAGCAGCAGGGACCTGAGAAGCTACACCTTC. Translated: CASSRDLRSYTF. Together with reference TRBV2 and TRBJ1-2, the CDR3 gives the full variable domain: EPEVTQTPSHQVTQMGQEVILRCVPISNHLYFYWYRQILGQKVEFLVSFYNNEISEKSEIFDDQFSVERPDGSNFTLKIRSTKLEDSAMYFCASSRDLRSYTFGSGTRLTVV.

The chain's CDR3 is CASSSSLYEQYF. The CDR3 DNA sequence: TGTGCCAGCAGCTCTTCCCTCTACGAGCAGTACTTC. The rearrangement links TRBV7-8 to TRBJ2-7; D uncertain. The CDR3 extends over 12 amino acids. From germline, CDR1 is SGHVS and CDR2 FQNEAQ. V dropped 4 bases and J dropped 3 bases, with 7 bases sitting between them.

The rearrangement links TRBV19 to TRBJ2-3, with 7 bases aligning to TRBD2. Germline V CDR1 and CDR2: LNHDA, SQIVND (reference sequence). The junction had 11 bases not matched to a gene; V was cut back by 7 bases and J by 4 bases. The CDR3 is 15 amino acids. In DNA form, the CDR3 reads TGTGCCAGTACCGCGATGTCTAGCGGATCAGATACGCAGTATTTT. As protein: CASTAMSSGSDTQYF.

The chain is built from TRBV5-1 and TRBJ2-1, with 12 positions matching TRBD2. J gave up 0 bases and V 4 bases, and 14 bases lay outside the gene matches. Germline assignment: CDR1 SGHRS and CDR2 YFSETQ. This CDR3 has 20 residues. The CDR3 coding sequence is TGCGCCAGCAGCCCACACACCTTAACTAGCGGGGGGAGCTCCTACAATGAGCAGTTCTTC. Translation gives CASSPHTLTSGGSSYNEQFF.

This chain links TRBV2 with TRBJ2-3, with 8 bases aligning to TRBD1. The germline gives CDR1 SNHLY, CDR2 FYNNEI. The CDR3 runs to 16 residues. V was pared by 5 bases and J by 2 bases, with 9 bases of the junction left unmatched. CDR3 region: CASSHGQGAHTDTQYF. CDR3 in DNA: TGTGCCAGCAGTCATGGACAGGGCGCCCACACAGATACGCAGTATTTT.

This rearrangement joins TRBV23-1 to TRBJ1-1, with a tentative D call TRBD1 (6 bases). TRBV23-1 is an ORF for which the function is uncertain. The CDR3 is made up of 12 amino acids. Here the CDR3 DNA reads TGCGACGGGGGGCCTCTGAACACTGAAGCTTTCTTT. Residues: CDGGPLNTEAFF.

The chain uses TRBV19 and TRBJ2-7; 8 nucleotides align to TRBD2. Germline CDR1 is LNHDA and CDR2 is SQIVND (reference sequence). Trimming cost V 4 bases and J 2 bases; bases outside gene matches: 7. This CDR3 is built from 15 residues. The CDR3 DNA reads as TGTGCCAGTAGTACGAGACTAGCGAACACCTACGAGCAGTACTTC. Translated, it gives CASSTRLANTYEQYF.

The chain recombines TRBV19 with TRBJ2-7; 7 bases are shared with TRBD2. This CDR3 spans 17 amino acids. The V and J ends lost 5 bases and 6 bases, in that order; junction bases with no gene match: 19. Germline-derived CDR1 and CDR2 are LNHDA and SQIVND (reference sequence). Written as DNA, the CDR3 is TGTGCCAGTAGTCCCTCAGGGAGGGGCCCCGAGGCACCCGAGCAGTACTTC. Protein sequence: CASSPSGRGPEAPEQYF. The full variable domain, with the rest looked up from reference TRBV19 and TRBJ2-7, is DGGITQSPKYLFRKEGQNVTLSCEQNLNHDAMYWYRQDPGQGLRLIYYSQIVNDFQKGDIAEGYSVSREKKESFPLTVTSAQKNPTAFYLCASSPSGRGPEAPEQYFGPGTRLTVT.

This chain links TRBV7-2 with TRBJ2-5, with no clear D. Between the trimmed V and J ends, which lost 7 bases and 1 base, there was a span of 10 bases. The CDR3 runs to 13 residues. From germline, CDR1 is SGHTA and CDR2 FQGNSA. The DNA of the CDR3 is TGTGCCAGCACCCCATCATCCCAAGAGACCCAGTACTTC. Its protein product is CASTPSSQETQYF. The full variable domain, rest sourced from reference TRBV7-2 and TRBJ2-5, is GAGVSQSPSNKVTEKGKDVELRCDPISGHTALYWYRQSLGQGLEFLIYFQGNSAPDKSGLPSDRFSAERTGGSVSTLTIQRTQQEDSAVYLCASTPSSQETQYFGPGTRLLVL.

V usage is TRBV5-1 and J usage is TRBJ2-1; 14 nucleotides match TRBD2. The length of the CDR3 is 17 residues. Per germline, CDR1 SGHRS and CDR2 YFSETQ. Germline trimming cut 4 bases from V and 4 bases from J; bases unmatched to any gene: 7. The chain's CDR3 is CASSPGLAGVVYNEQFF. The CDR3 DNA sequence: TGCGCCAGCAGCCCGGGACTAGCGGGAGTTGTTTACAATGAGCAGTTCTTC.

The gene calls are TRBV27 and TRBJ2-7; 8 positions agree with TRBD2. With V trimmed by 4 bases and J by 5 bases, 10 bases remained unmatched. This CDR3 has 15 residues. Germline V lookup: CDR1 MNHEY, CDR2 SMNVEV (reference sequence). The CDR3 loop reads CASSWNGRAVHEQYF. In DNA, the CDR3 is TGTGCCAGCAGTTGGAACGGGAGGGCCGTCCACGAGCAGTACTTC.

V usage is TRBV14 and J usage is TRBJ1-2, with D uncertain. CDR1 and CDR2 (germline): SGHDN, FVKESK. Trimming took 1 base from V and 4 from J, leaving 7 bases between them. The CDR3 is made up of 13 amino acids. CDR3 DNA sequence: TGTGCCAGCAGCCAAGGGGCACTCTATGGCTACACCTTC. Its translation is CASSQGALYGYTF.

The gene calls are TRBV10-2 and TRBJ1-4, with 7 bases fitting TRBD1. The CDR3 covers 16 residues. From germline, CDR1 is WSHSY and CDR2 SAAADI. The ends lost 8 bases at V and 0 bases at J; junction bases unmatched: 9. The CDR3: CASSRGTAATNEKLFF. The CDR3 DNA reads TGCGCCAGCTCGCGGGGGACAGCTGCAACTAATGAAAAACTGTTTTTT.

In the case of this clone: This sample also contains other DNA sequences that code for the same CDR3. The gene calls are TRBV2 and TRBJ2-7; no firm D call. The CDR3 has 12 residues. Germline assignment: CDR1 SNHLY and CDR2 FYNNEI. Trimming took 6 bases from V and 1 from J, leaving 7 bases between them. The CDR3 region is CASSGPSYEQYF. CDR3 nucleotide sequence: TGTGCCAGCAGCGGACCTTCCTACGAGCAGTACTTC.

V usage is TRBV15 and J usage is TRBJ1-5, with unresolved D. Germline V gene data show CDR1 as LNHNV and CDR2 as YYDKDF (reference sequence). This CDR3 contains 13 residues. Trimming stripped 4 bases from V and 5 bases from J, with 9 bases between. CDR3 loop: CATSINWDQPQHF. In nucleotides, the CDR3 is TGTGCCACCAGCATCAATTGGGATCAGCCCCAGCATTTT.

This clone was observed a single time. The chain recombines TRBV10-1 with TRBJ1-1, with D unclear. This CDR3 spans 13 amino acids. CDR1 and CDR2 (germline): WNHNN, SYGVQD (reference sequence). Between the trimmed V and J ends, which lost 3 bases and 0 bases, there was a span of 5 bases. CDR3 protein: CASSESMNTEAFF. The CDR3 nucleotides read TGCGCCAGCAGTGAAAGTATGAACACTGAAGCTTTCTTT.

CDR3 coding DNA: TGTGCCAGCAGCCACCAAGGACCACTGTACTTC. Residues: CASSHQGPLYF. The chain recombines TRBV7-2 with TRBJ2-4; D gene uncertain. Trimming took off 5 bases at V and 15 bases at J, with 14 bases between the two ends. The germline CDR1 and CDR2 sequences are SGHTA and FQGNSA. The CDR3 is made up of 11 amino acids.

This sequence joins TRBV10-3 and TRBJ2-3, with D possibly TRBD2 on 6 matching bases. The CDR3 length is 15 residues. The germline CDR1 and CDR2 sequences are ENHRY and SYGVKD. Trimming pared 0 bases from V and 1 base from J, leaving 8 bases between. CDR3 in amino acids: CAISESGLGTDTQYF. CDR3 nucleotides: TGTGCCATCAGTGAGTCGGGACTGGGCACAGATACGCAGTATTTT.

The J gene is TRBJ2-7, the V gene TRBV7-9, with 12 nucleotides matching TRBD2. The CDR3 spans 16 residues. The germline CDR1 and CDR2 sequences are SEHNR and FQNEAQ (reference sequence). The V gene end was trimmed by 2 bases and the J gene end by 2 bases; junction bases not matched to a gene: 4. CDR3 loop: CASSLLLAGGPYEQYF. In DNA form, the CDR3 reads TGTGCCAGCAGCTTATTACTAGCGGGAGGACCCTACGAGCAGTACTTC.

The V call is TRBV11-2, the J call TRBJ2-3; a possible D gene is TRBD2 (6 bases). Germline CDR1 SGHAT, CDR2 FQNNGV. This CDR3 contains 15 residues. The ends were cut back, 5 bases at V and 2 bases at J, with 14 bases in the middle. CDR3 DNA: TGTGCCAGCAGCCCCCGGAGGGTCTCCACAGATACGCAGTATTTT. It specifies CASSPRRVSTDTQYF.

The J gene is TRBJ2-1, the V gene TRBV29-1; TRBD2 matches at 10 bases. This CDR3 contains 14 residues. CDR1 SQVTM and CDR2 ANQGSEA come from the germline V gene. The trim removed 6 bases at V and 9 bases at J, leaving 11 bases unmatched. DNA for the CDR3: TGCAGCGTGGGGGTAATTGCTAGCGGGAGTGAGCAGTTCTTC. Protein product: CSVGVIASGSEQFF.

The rearrangement joins TRBV19 to TRBJ1-2, with D possibly being TRBD1 (5 bases). V gave up 3 bases and J gave up 4 bases, with 15 bases separating them. Looked up from germline, CDR1 is LNHDA and CDR2 is SQIVND (reference sequence). There are 15 residues in the CDR3. The CDR3 region has the DNA TGTGCCAGTAGTATCACAGGAGATCGTGCCTATGGCTACACCTTC. As protein: CASSITGDRAYGYTF.